This T cell receptor beta chain was documented in a study of cytotoxic CD8 clonotypes in ibrutinib-treated CLL. For the study at large: Patients: over 9 relapsed/refractory, about 14 treatment-naive, around 17 IGHV unmutated.

Investigators sought sequencing depths of between 1 in 200,000 and 1 in 1 million T cells. Data came from immunoSEQ multiplex PCR; TCRdb stores just in-frame clones and leaves some out. In the table there are 130,000 or so clones, about 79% of which are singletons. V was shortened by 2 bases and J by 3 bases, with 14 bases between the two germline ends. There are 16 residues in the CDR3. Germline V CDR1 and CDR2: SGHAT, FQNNGV. The chain couples TRBV11-2 to TRBJ1-3; D gene unclear. This receptor was obtained from a human donor with chronic lymphocytic leukemia. Source: PBMCs, taken after 12 months of ibrutinib treatment. The DNA for the CDR3 is TGTGCCAGCAGCTTAACAATTACTTCTGGTGGAAACACCATATATTTT. It codes for CASSLTITSGGNTIYF.